These T cell receptor beta chains were read from a single sample in a study of control samples from healthy donors and cancer patients. Repertoires were generated with immunoSEQ multiplex PCR, while TCRdb's copy carries only in-frame clones and drops some. The sample lists around 75,000 clones; around 94% were seen once. The sequencing sample was made of blood. The receptors were gathered from a woman aged 55-70 years in good health. CDR3s include the opening cysteine and the closing phenylalanine or tryptophan. The D gene is left open where the match is weak. A clone size is listed for some rows: how often the clone was seen (once, few, many), or a class if it is expanded.

d_gene: -
j_gene: TRBJ2-1
v_gene: TRBV28
abundance: -
CDR3aa: CASSLMFGGGDYNEQFF
CDR3nt: TGTGCCAGCAGTTTAATGTTCGGCGGGGGCGACTACAATGAGCAGTTCTTC

d_gene: -
j_gene: TRBJ1-2
v_gene: TRBV7-2
abundance: -
CDR3aa: CASSPYSPGSPGYTF
CDR3nt: TGTGCCAGCAGCCCCTACTCACCGGGTTCCCCGGGCTACACCTTC

d_gene: -
j_gene: TRBJ2-1
v_gene: TRBV7-9
abundance: -
CDR3aa: CASTRALSEQFF
CDR3nt: TGTGCCAGCACCCGAGCCTTAAGTGAGCAGTTCTTC

d_gene: TRBD1
j_gene: TRBJ1-2
v_gene: TRBV10-3
abundance: -
CDR3aa: CAARQGHNYGYTF
CDR3nt: TGTGCCGCAAGACAGGGGCATAACTATGGCTACACCTTC

d_gene: TRBD1
j_gene: TRBJ2-5
v_gene: TRBV10-3
abundance: -
CDR3aa: CAIGGQLMETQYF
CDR3nt: TGTGCCATCGGGGGACAGCTAATGGAGACCCAGTACTTC

d_gene: -
j_gene: TRBJ1-2
v_gene: TRBV30
abundance: -
CDR3aa: CAWRKDQLGGYTF
CDR3nt: TGTGCCTGGAGGAAGGATCAACTAGGAGGCTACACCTTC

d_gene: -
j_gene: TRBJ1-1
v_gene: TRBV28
abundance: -
CDR3aa: CASINRAMNTEAFF
CDR3nt: TGTGCCAGCATAAACAGGGCGATGAACACTGAAGCTTTCTTT

d_gene: -
j_gene: TRBJ1-6
v_gene: TRBV5-6
abundance: once
CDR3aa: CASSLTGSNSPLHF
CDR3nt: TGTGCCAGCAGCTTGACAGGGTCCAATTCACCCCTCCACTTT

d_gene: TRBD1
j_gene: TRBJ1-2
v_gene: TRBV12-3/TRBV12-4
abundance: few
CDR3aa: CASSKGQLYGYTF
CDR3nt: TGTGCCAGCAGTAAGGGACAGCTATATGGCTACACCTTC

d_gene: -
j_gene: TRBJ2-5
v_gene: TRBV30
abundance: -
CDR3aa: CASDQGSPQGLRRTQYF
CDR3nt: TGTGCCTCAGACCAGGGCAGCCCCCAAGGGCTTCGTCGGACCCAGTACTTC

d_gene: TRBD1
j_gene: TRBJ2-7
v_gene: TRBV28
abundance: -
CDR3aa: CASTQEGWDRDRYEQYF
CDR3nt: TGTGCCAGCACCCAAGAGGGGTGGGACAGGGATCGATACGAGCAGTACTTC

d_gene: -
j_gene: TRBJ1-5
v_gene: TRBV28
abundance: -
CDR3aa: CASRYSNQPQHF
CDR3nt: TGTGCCAGCAGGTATAGCAATCAGCCCCAGCATTTT

d_gene: TRBD1
j_gene: TRBJ1-4
v_gene: TRBV19
abundance: -
CDR3aa: CASTWDRAEKLFF
CDR3nt: TGTGCCAGTACCTGGGACAGGGCAGAAAAACTGTTTTTT

d_gene: -
j_gene: TRBJ2-3
v_gene: TRBV4-3
abundance: once
CDR3aa: CASSRGPTDTQYF
CDR3nt: TGCGCCAGCAGCCGGGGGCCCACAGATACGCAGTATTTT

d_gene: TRBD1
j_gene: TRBJ1-1
v_gene: TRBV7-9
abundance: -
CDR3aa: CASSQGGAEAFF
CDR3nt: TGTGCCAGCAGCCAGGGGGGGGCTGAAGCTTTCTTT

d_gene: -
j_gene: TRBJ1-1
v_gene: TRBV5-1
abundance: -
CDR3aa: CASSLFETTNTEAFF
CDR3nt: TGCGCCAGCAGCTTGTTTGAGACAACGAACACTGAAGCTTTCTTT

d_gene: -
j_gene: TRBJ1-2
v_gene: TRBV25-1
abundance: once
CDR3aa: CASTQGTSNYGYTF
CDR3nt: TGTGCCAGCACCCAGGGAACCTCTAACTATGGCTACACCTTC

d_gene: -
j_gene: TRBJ1-1
v_gene: TRBV19
abundance: -
CDR3aa: CASSIVVRREEAFF
CDR3nt: TGTGCCAGTAGTATAGTAGTACGACGGGAGGAAGCTTTCTTT

d_gene: -
j_gene: TRBJ1-5
v_gene: TRBV5-1
abundance: -
CDR3aa: CASSWEGRQPQHF
CDR3nt: TGCGCCAGCAGCTGGGAGGGGAGGCAGCCCCAGCATTTT

d_gene: -
j_gene: TRBJ1-1
v_gene: TRBV9
abundance: -
CDR3aa: CASSPEGPGIMNTEAFF
CDR3nt: TGTGCCAGCAGCCCCGAGGGCCCTGGGATAATGAACACTGAAGCTTTCTTT

d_gene: -
j_gene: TRBJ1-5
v_gene: TRBV19
abundance: few
CDR3aa: CASNPRGIALNQPQHF
CDR3nt: TGTGCCAGTAATCCCCGGGGCATAGCCTTGAATCAGCCCCAGCATTTT

d_gene: TRBD1
j_gene: TRBJ1-6
v_gene: TRBV18
abundance: -
CDR3aa: CASSPGTGSSPLHF
CDR3nt: TGTGCCAGCTCACCTGGGACAGGGAGCTCACCCCTCCACTTT

d_gene: -
j_gene: TRBJ1-1
v_gene: TRBV28
abundance: -
CDR3aa: CASLLDRRRTRLTEAFF
CDR3nt: TGTGCCAGTCTTTTGGACCGCCGGAGAACACGTTTGACTGAAGCTTTCTTT

d_gene: TRBD1
j_gene: TRBJ1-5
v_gene: TRBV2
abundance: -
CDR3aa: CASRSGQGSNQPQHF
CDR3nt: TGTGCCAGCAGGTCGGGACAGGGGAGCAATCAGCCCCAGCATTTT

d_gene: TRBD1
j_gene: TRBJ1-1
v_gene: TRBV5-1
abundance: -
CDR3aa: CASSVDRGGTEAFF
CDR3nt: TGCGCCAGCAGCGTGGACAGGGGTGGCACTGAAGCTTTCTTT

d_gene: -
j_gene: TRBJ2-1
v_gene: TRBV10-1
abundance: -
CDR3aa: CASSEGQTYNEQFF
CDR3nt: TGCGCCAGCAGTGAGGGTCAGACCTACAATGAGCAGTTCTTC

d_gene: TRBD1
j_gene: TRBJ1-1
v_gene: TRBV28
abundance: few
CDR3aa: CASSIGQGGTEAFF
CDR3nt: TGTGCCAGCAGTATCGGACAGGGAGGCACTGAAGCTTTCTTT

d_gene: TRBD1
j_gene: TRBJ2-5
v_gene: TRBV28
abundance: -
CDR3aa: CASSATGLKEIQYF
CDR3nt: TGTGCCAGCAGTGCGACAGGGTTGAAAGAGATCCAGTACTTC

d_gene: TRBD1
j_gene: TRBJ1-5
v_gene: TRBV2
abundance: -
CDR3aa: CATTTGMGNQPQHF
CDR3nt: TGTGCCACAACGACAGGGATGGGCAATCAGCCCCAGCATTTT

d_gene: -
j_gene: TRBJ2-7
v_gene: TRBV2
abundance: -
CDR3aa: CASSELATLPYEQYF
CDR3nt: TGTGCCAGCAGTGAACTAGCTACACTACCCTACGAGCAGTACTTC

d_gene: -
j_gene: TRBJ1-1
v_gene: TRBV3-1/TRBV3-2
abundance: once
CDR3aa: CASSQSTNTEAFF
CDR3nt: TGTGCCAGCAGCCAATCGACGAACACTGAAGCTTTCTTT

d_gene: -
j_gene: TRBJ2-1
v_gene: TRBV11-3
abundance: -
CDR3aa: CASSLDTGSLRNEQFF
CDR3nt: TGTGCCAGCAGCTTAGATACCGGGTCCCTCCGCAATGAGCAGTTCTTC

d_gene: TRBD1
j_gene: TRBJ1-5
v_gene: TRBV7-2
abundance: -
CDR3aa: CASSPRGLVQPQHF
CDR3nt: TGTGCCAGCAGTCCCAGGGGGCTCGTTCAGCCCCAGCATTTT

d_gene: -
j_gene: TRBJ2-7
v_gene: TRBV6-5
abundance: -
CDR3aa: CASSYSRLVEQYF
CDR3nt: TGTGCCAGCAGTTACTCCCGCCTAGTTGAGCAGTACTTC

d_gene: -
j_gene: TRBJ2-2
v_gene: TRBV18
abundance: -
CDR3aa: CASSRDPENTGELFF
CDR3nt: TGTGCCAGCTCACGGGACCCAGAGAACACCGGGGAGCTGTTTTTT

d_gene: -
j_gene: TRBJ1-6
v_gene: TRBV5-6
abundance: once
CDR3aa: CASSLGLGSTNSPLHF
CDR3nt: TGTGCCAGCAGCTTGGGACTCGGGAGCACAAATTCACCCCTCCACTTT

d_gene: -
j_gene: TRBJ1-1
v_gene: TRBV9
abundance: -
CDR3aa: CASSVGHQNTEAFF
CDR3nt: TGTGCCAGCAGCGTAGGCCATCAGAACACTGAAGCTTTCTTT

d_gene: TRBD2
j_gene: TRBJ2-5
v_gene: TRBV28
abundance: -
CDR3aa: CASGAGGHGQETQYF
CDR3nt: TGTGCCAGCGGGGCGGGAGGGCATGGACAAGAGACCCAGTACTTC

d_gene: -
j_gene: TRBJ2-3
v_gene: TRBV24-1
abundance: -
CDR3aa: CATGDLDTDTQYF
CDR3nt: TGTGCCACCGGGGACCTGGACACAGATACGCAGTATTTT

d_gene: -
j_gene: TRBJ1-3
v_gene: TRBV9
abundance: -
CDR3aa: CASTTSVALSGNTIYF
CDR3nt: TGTGCCAGCACAACATCGGTCGCACTCTCTGGAAACACCATATATTTT

d_gene: -
j_gene: TRBJ1-5
v_gene: TRBV28
abundance: -
CDR3aa: CASSEHISNQPQHF
CDR3nt: TGTGCCAGCAGTGAGCATATTAGCAATCAGCCCCAGCATTTT

d_gene: -
j_gene: TRBJ1-1
v_gene: TRBV5-1
abundance: -
CDR3aa: CASSLEGRTNTEAFF
CDR3nt: TGCGCCAGCAGCTTGGAGGGACGGACGAACACTGAAGCTTTCTTT